This T cell receptor beta chain was documented in a study of blood T cell repertoires in COVID-19. How the authors handled the data: Quantification of nucleated cells was approximated via reference gene primer amplification. Some clones are missing from TCRdb's copy, which holds only in-frame ones; the method was immunoSEQ multiplex PCR. D and trimming come from the DNA, and the V and J calls and clone size come from that table. This table holds about 180,000 clones, about 85% found once. V lost 2 bases and J lost 5, with 22 bases in between. Germline lookup yields CDR1 LNHDA and CDR2 SQIVND (reference sequence). CDR3 length equals 18 residues.

The sequenced material came from peripheral blood. This TCR derives from a woman older than 75 with acute or convalescent COVID-19. The chain is built from TRBV19 and TRBJ2-1, with D maybe TRBD2 (7 bases). This CDR3 is CASSIIPSVGGRDNEQFF. The DNA for the CDR3 is TGTGCCAGTAGTATAATCCCCTCGGTCGGGGGGCGCGACAATGAGCAGTTCTTC. Combining the CDR3 with reference TRBV19 and TRBJ2-1 gives the whole variable domain DGGITQSPKYLFRKEGQNVTLSCEQNLNHDAMYWYRQDPGQGLRLIYYSQIVNDFQKGDIAEGYSVSREKKESFPLTVTSAQKNPTAFYLCASSIIPSVGGRDNEQFFGPGTRLTVL.